This TCR beta chain is drawn from a study of beta chain features in type 1 diabetes. The study's findings and limits: Patients with Type 1 diabetes showed moderately but significantly shorter TCRB CDR3s in all four CD4+ subsets.

Cells sorted by CD45RO/CCR7/CD25/CD127/CD95/CD27 comprised CD4+ naive, central memory, regulatory and stem cell-like memory cells. As every portion of the isolated RNA was reverse transcribed, the sequencing read expressed TCRB transcripts. About 3.57 million reads were obtained on average from naive, central memory and regulatory T cell samples. Profiled with immunoSEQ multiplex PCR; TCRdb holds only in-frame clones, not every one. The sample includes 300,000 to 350,000 clones, roughly a tenth of them seen just once. CDR3 length: 15 amino acids. J was trimmed by 0 bases and V by 3 bases; bases with no gene match: 3. The germline V gene has CDR1 SGDLS and CDR2 YYNGEE. This clone was observed a handful of times. Its specificity is unknown.

The chain couples TRBV9 to TRBJ2-1; 7 nucleotides line up with TRBD1. The receptor was isolated from a man aged 25 to 45 with type 1 diabetes. The source material was central memory CD4+ T cells from blood. The CDR3 sequence: CASSADRASYNEQFF. CDR3 in DNA: TGTGCCAGCAGCGCCGACAGGGCCTCCTACAATGAGCAGTTCTTC.